This T cell receptor beta chain was identified in a study of cytomegalovirus exposure and HLA in healthy donors (TCRdb year 2017). With regard to the full study: A later analysis indicated that the 90 to 150 validation repertoires were generated on the platform also employed for the 670 or so repertoires of the first cohort. The aim of the study was to test whether cataloging public T cell receptors could identify signatures of past pathogen exposure. Besides the first cohort of 666 subjects, a separate validation cohort made up of 90 to 150 different subjects was used. The study combined high-throughput TCR immunosequencing, statistical association of individual TCRs with disease status, and machine learning to predict cytomegalovirus infection status. Summary of the overall study and its limitations: A later analysis lacked HLA typing for the validation cohort, so it scored co-occurrence in that cohort across all 110 or so repertoires. Subsequent analysis determined that TCRs grouped into clusters in the first cohort also showed a tendency toward co-occurrence across the roughly 120 validation repertoires, and about 94% of cluster scores exceeded 0. A few of the identified cytomegalovirus-associated TCR beta chains were confirmed in vitro to be specific for cytomegalovirus antigens. In the study, 150 to 200 TCR beta chains were listed as associated with cytomegalovirus. It was suggested by the authors that the approach could potentially be generalized to other disease states and immunological phenotypes. The classifier was reported to diagnose cytomegalovirus status with high specificity and sensitivity in both the original and validation cohorts. While some public TCRs were present in many individuals, most TCR sequences turned up only very rarely across donors.

Concerning this clone: Its antigen target is currently unknown. Per-base quality was not reported, and no clone a single base away is much larger than it.

The germline V and J ends show losses of 6 bases and 5 bases respectively, and no gene match explains 16 bases of the junction. According to the germline V gene (reference sequence), CDR1 reads LNHDA and CDR2 reads SQIVND. The CDR3 sequence holds 18 residues, the cysteine and phenylalanine included. Only CDR3 DNA is held: 54 bases, read in frame from base 1. The library relied on the immunoSEQ multiplex PCR assay. The study's own analysis went as follows. A statistical classification framework was developed to diagnose cytomegalovirus status using the catalog of TCR beta chain sequences. The table was pulled from immuneACCESS by TCRdb, which kept in-frame rearrangements only. Such tables lose some clones; where checked, under half of the loss comes from unresolved V genes, and the rest has no known cause. V and J calls and clone size are as listed in that table; D and trimming were resolved from the DNA. The sample profile shows tens of thousands of clones; 90% to 96% of them were found once. In total, the top ten clones hold approximately 1% of the sample.

Donors formed part of the validation cohort, which comprised about 130 subjects and was distinct from the first cohort of 550 to 850 subjects. The clonotype comes from a woman between 18 and 29 years old in good health and CMV-seronegative. Sample: PBMCs. Recombination joined TRBV19 with TRBJ1-4; 9 central nucleotides agree with TRBD1. Here is the DNA: TGTGCCAGTAGGAGACAACCGGGACAGGGCGGATTAAATGAAAAACTGTTTTTT. This is translated as CASRRQPGQGGLNEKLFF.